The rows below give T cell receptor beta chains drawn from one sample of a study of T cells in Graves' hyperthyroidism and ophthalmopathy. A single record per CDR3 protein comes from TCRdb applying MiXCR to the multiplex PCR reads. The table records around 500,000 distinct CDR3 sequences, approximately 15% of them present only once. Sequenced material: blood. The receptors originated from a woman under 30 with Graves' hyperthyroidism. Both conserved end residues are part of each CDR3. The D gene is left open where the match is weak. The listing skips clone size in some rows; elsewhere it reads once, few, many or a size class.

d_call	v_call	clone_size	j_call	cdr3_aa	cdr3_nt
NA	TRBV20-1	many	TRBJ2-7	CSARPGFFYEQYF	TGCAGTGCTAGACCGGGATTCTTCTACGAGCAGTACTTC
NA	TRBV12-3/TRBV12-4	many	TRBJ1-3	CASGPTVSNSGNTIYF	TGTGCCAGCGGTCCGACAGTTTCTAACTCTGGAAACACCATATATTTT
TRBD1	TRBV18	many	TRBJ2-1	CASSPRGPGTATNNEQFF	TGTGCCAGCTCACCACGGGGCCCCGGGACAGCTACTAACAATGAGCAGTTCTTC
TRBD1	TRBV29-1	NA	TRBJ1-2	CSVVPTGVGGYTF	TGCAGCGTTGTCCCGACAGGGGTGGGTGGCTACACCTTC
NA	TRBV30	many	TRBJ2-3	CAWSFTSRTSTDTQYF	TGTGCCTGGAGTTTCACTAGTCGTACTAGCACAGATACGCAGTATTTT
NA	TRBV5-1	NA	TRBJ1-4	CASSLTTVNEKLFF	TGCGCCAGCAGCTTAACCACAGTTAATGAAAAACTGTTTTTT
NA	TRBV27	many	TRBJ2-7	CASSLTTTYEQYF	TGTGCCAGCAGTTTGACCACTACCTACGAGCAGTACTTC
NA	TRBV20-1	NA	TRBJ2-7	CSAAVLPRGWEQYF	TGCAGTGCAGCCGTCCTCCCGAGGGGGTGGGAGCAGTACTTC
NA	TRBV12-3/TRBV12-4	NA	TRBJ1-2	CASSRGILYGYTF	TGTGCCAGCAGTAGGGGCATTCTCTATGGCTACACCTTC
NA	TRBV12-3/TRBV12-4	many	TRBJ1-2	CASDGGGYGYTF	TGTGCCAGCGACGGGGGAGGCTATGGCTACACCTTC
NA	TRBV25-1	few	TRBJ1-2	CASSATGFLRGYTF	TGTGCCAGCAGTGCAACGGGGTTCCTGCGGGGCTACACCTTC
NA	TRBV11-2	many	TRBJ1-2	CASSQISDGGYGYTF	TGTGCCAGCAGCCAAATAAGTGACGGGGGCTATGGCTACACCTTC
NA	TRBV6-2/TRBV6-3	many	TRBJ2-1	CASSYPDEQFF	TGTGCCAGCAGTTACCCTGATGAGCAGTTCTTC
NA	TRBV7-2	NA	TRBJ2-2	CASSLTQVHTGELFF	TGTGCCAGCAGCTTGACCCAGGTACACACCGGGGAGCTGTTTTTT
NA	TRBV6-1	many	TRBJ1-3	CASTLQGGGNTIYF	TGTGCCAGCACCCTACAGGGAGGTGGAAACACCATATATTTT
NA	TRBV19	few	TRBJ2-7	CASSIVAGGGHEQYF	TGTGCCAGTAGTATAGTCGCGGGTGGGGGCCACGAGCAGTACTTC
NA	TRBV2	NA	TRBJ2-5	CASYRGETQYF	TGTGCCAGTTACCGGGGGGAGACCCAGTACTTC
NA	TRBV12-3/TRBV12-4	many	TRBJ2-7	CASSLGGRRPYEQYF	TGTGCCAGCAGTCTAGGTGGTCGGCGTCCCTACGAGCAGTACTTC
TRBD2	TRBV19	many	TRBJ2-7	CASSIGMASGLGYEQYF	TGTGCCAGTAGTATAGGGATGGCTAGCGGACTAGGCTACGAGCAGTACTTC
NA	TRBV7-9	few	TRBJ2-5	CASGLETQYF	TGTGCCAGCGGACTGGAGACCCAGTACTTC
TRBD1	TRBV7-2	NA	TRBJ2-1	CASSTGQGVNNEQFF	TGTGCCAGCAGCACGGGACAGGGAGTAAACAATGAGCAGTTCTTC
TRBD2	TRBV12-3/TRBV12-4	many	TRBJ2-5	CASSPSLAGVGETQYF	TGTGCCAGCAGCCCTTCCCTAGCGGGAGTAGGAGAGACCCAGTACTTC
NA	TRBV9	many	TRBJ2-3	CASSVAGNTDTQYF	TGTGCCAGCAGCGTAGCAGGAAACACAGATACGCAGTATTTT
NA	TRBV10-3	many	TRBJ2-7	CAITTTGAVYEQYF	TGTGCCATCACTACGACAGGAGCGGTCTACGAGCAGTACTTC
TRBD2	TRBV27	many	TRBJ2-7	CASSLSWTAGGYEQYF	TGTGCCAGCAGTTTGTCATGGACAGCGGGGGGGTACGAGCAGTACTTC
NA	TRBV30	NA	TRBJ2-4	CAWSLGRGGEKNIQYF	TGTGCCTGGAGCCTCGGGAGAGGTGGGGAAAAAAACATTCAGTACTTC
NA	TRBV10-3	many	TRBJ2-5	CAMGGAAQETQYF	TGTGCCATGGGGGGAGCGGCCCAAGAGACCCAGTACTTC
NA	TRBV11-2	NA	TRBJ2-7	CASSFGPVVHEQYF	TGTGCCAGCAGCTTCGGACCCGTTGTCCACGAGCAGTACTTC
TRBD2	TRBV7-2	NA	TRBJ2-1	CASSWGGSPGNEQFF	TGTGCCAGCAGCTGGGGCGGGAGTCCCGGCAATGAGCAGTTCTTC